The 27 T cell receptor beta chains presented below share a single source sample, sequenced in a study of PD-1 blockade in classical Hodgkin lymphoma. The table came from immunoSEQ multiplex PCR; TCRdb's copy has only in-frame clones and leaves some out. The table records tens of thousands of clones, about 93% of them present only once. Indicated time point: cycle 4 day 1 (C4D1), after around six weeks of nivolumab. The patients all showed relapse after autologous stem cell transplantation, while their brentuximab vedotin exposure varied. Magnetic negative selection served to purify CD4+ T cells out of PBMCs that had been thawed. The sequencing used CD4+ T cells from blood, collected before the fourth cycle of nivolumab. These receptors all stem from a human donor with classical Hodgkin lymphoma.

The chain combines TRBV7-2 with TRBJ1-2; TRBD1 agrees at 7 bases. CDR3 length: 14 amino acids. The germline V gene encodes CDR1 SGHTA and CDR2 FQGNSA. J gave up 6 bases and V 1 base, and 5 bases lay outside the gene matches. In DNA, the CDR3 is TGTGCCAGCAGCTTAGTTCCAGGGGGGAATGGCTACACCTTC. Residues: CASSLVPGGNGYTF.

The gene calls are TRBV29-1 and TRBJ2-1; D ambiguous. The CDR3 spans 12 residues. Germline CDR1 SQVTM, CDR2 ANQGSEA. The V gene lost 1 base and the J gene lost 8 bases, with 9 bases spanning the gap. In DNA, the CDR3 is TGCAGCGTTGAAGCAAGGTGGGATGAGCAGTTCTTC. Amino acid sequence: CSVEARWDEQFF.

The rearrangement uses TRBV7-2 and TRBJ2-1, with 10 bases aligning to TRBD2. The CDR3 has 17 amino acids. J lost 3 bases, V lost 1 base, and 6 bases had no gene match. Germline lookup yields CDR1 SGHTA and CDR2 FQGNSA. This CDR3 is CASSLEPGTSVYNEQFF. The CDR3 bases are TGTGCCAGCAGCTTAGAGCCCGGGACTAGCGTCTACAATGAGCAGTTCTTC.

The rearrangement uses TRBV19 and TRBJ2-1; possibly TRBD2 for D (6 bases). V shed 0 bases and J shed 10 bases, with 19 bases lying between them. Germline values: CDR1 LNHDA, CDR2 SQIVND (reference sequence). The CDR3 spans 16 residues. CDR3 amino acids: CASSIDGLGQGGEQFF. CDR3 DNA sequence: TGTGCCAGTAGTATAGATGGGTTGGGGCAGGGAGGAGAGCAGTTCTTC.

This chain joins TRBV6-5 and TRBJ1-4, with TRBD1 matching over 9 bases. The J segment lost 0 bases and the V segment lost 4 bases, leaving 3 bases of the junction unmatched. Germline lookup yields CDR1 MNHEY and CDR2 SVGAGI. CDR3 length equals 16 residues. CDR3 coding DNA: TGTGCCAGCAGTTCGGACAGGGGATCAACTAATGAAAAACTGTTTTTT. Translating gives CASSSDRGSTNEKLFF.

This chain joins TRBV28 and TRBJ1-2; the D is unclear. V was clipped by 1 base and J by 3 bases, with 6 bases between them. The germline V gene encodes CDR1 MDHEN and CDR2 SYDVKM. The CDR3 has 13 residues. CDR3 coding DNA: TGTGCCAGCAGTTTATCGAGATACTATGGCTACACCTTC. It encodes CASSLSRYYGYTF.

This chain joins TRBV5-4 and TRBJ1-2, with 10 bases lining up with TRBD1. V shed 6 bases, J shed 8 bases, and the junction held 10 bases outside the gene matches. The CDR3 has 14 amino acids. Germline V gene data show CDR1 as SGHNT and CDR2 as YYREEE (reference sequence). The CDR3 loop is CASTLLGQGYGYTF. The CDR3 nucleotides are TGTGCCAGCACCCTTCTGGGACAGGGGTACGGCTACACCTTC.

The V gene is TRBV6-6, the J gene TRBJ2-7; TRBD2 aligns across 13 bases. The germline CDR1 and CDR2 sequences are MNHNY and SVGAGI (reference sequence). The CDR3 is 16 amino acids. Trimming removed 5 bases from V and 3 bases from J; junction bases left unmatched: 7. In DNA form, the CDR3 reads TGTGCCAGCAGTAACGGACTAGCGGGAGCAGGCTACGAGCAGTACTTC. Its translation is CASSNGLAGAGYEQYF.

J is TRBJ1-1 and V is TRBV9; the match to TRBD1 covers 7 bases. The CDR3 runs 13 residues. Per the germline V gene, CDR1 is SGDLS and CDR2 is YYNGEE. The J segment lost 10 bases and the V segment lost 4 bases, leaving 10 bases of the junction unmatched. In DNA form, the CDR3 reads TGTGCCAGCAGCTTCGGGACAGATAGCTTAGCTTTCTTT. As protein: CASSFGTDSLAFF.

The rearrangement uses TRBV6-4 and TRBJ2-2; D may be TRBD1 (5 bases). CDR1 and CDR2 from the germline V gene are MRHNA and SNTAGT. V lost 4 bases to trimming and J lost 1 base, with 7 bases between them. CDR3 length: 14 residues. The CDR3 bases are TGTGCCAGCAGTGGTCAGGGGAACACCGGGGAGCTGTTTTTT. Translation gives CASSGQGNTGELFF.

The rearrangement links TRBV27 to TRBJ1-4, with D perhaps TRBD1 (5 bases). Germline lookup yields CDR1 MNHEY and CDR2 SMNVEV (reference sequence). Deletions cut 6 bases from V and 4 bases from J, with 24 bases between. The CDR3 sequence is 18 residues long. The CDR3 region has the DNA TGTGCCAGCAGCTTCTCCACCGGGACCTCCTTTTTTAATGAAAAACTGTTTTTT. Amino acids: CASSFSTGTSFFNEKLFF.

This clone is a singleton in its sample. The chain has TRBV18 and TRBJ2-5, with a tentative D call TRBD1 (6 bases). The V end lost 5 bases, the J end lost 2 bases, and 6 bases lay between the germline ends. The CDR3 extends over 12 amino acids. In germline, CDR1 is KGHSH, CDR2 LQKENI. CDR3 sequence reads: CASSRGQETQYF. In nucleotides, the CDR3 is TGTGCCAGCTCAAGGGGGCAAGAGACCCAGTACTTC. Drawing the rest from reference TRBV18 and TRBJ2-5, the complete variable domain is NAGVMQNPRHLVRRRGQEARLRCSPMKGHSHVYWYRQLPEEGLKFMVYLQKENIIDESGMPKERFSAEFPKEGPSILRIQQVVRGDSAAYFCASSRGQETQYFGPGTRLLVL.

V and J are TRBV9 and TRBJ2-7, with D unclear. In germline, CDR1 is SGDLS, CDR2 YYNGEE. Trimming took 0 bases from V and 5 from J, leaving 15 bases between them. The CDR3 runs 15 residues. CDR3 sequence: CASSVEVALVHEQYF. The CDR3 nucleotides are TGTGCCAGCAGCGTAGAAGTGGCCCTCGTCCACGAGCAGTACTTC.

The J gene is TRBJ2-5, the V gene TRBV9, with 10 bases that match TRBD2. Germline V gives CDR1 SGDLS, CDR2 YYNGEE. This CDR3 has 15 amino acids. V was clipped by 0 bases and J by 5 bases; unmatched bases: 4. The CDR3 sequence is CASSVDLAGVETQYF. DNA for the CDR3: TGTGCCAGCAGCGTAGATCTAGCGGGAGTCGAGACCCAGTACTTC.

The chain has TRBV30 and TRBJ2-2; the match to TRBD1 covers 7 bases. The CDR3 is 16 amino acids. Germline loops: CDR1 GTSNPN, CDR2 SVGIG (reference sequence). The V and J ends lost 4 bases and 0 bases, in that order; junction bases with no gene match: 8. The CDR3: CAWIRIQGTNTGELFF. CDR3 nucleotides: TGTGCCTGGATCCGTATACAGGGGACGAACACCGGGGAGCTGTTTTTT.

The J gene is TRBJ1-5, the V gene TRBV6-5, with a weak D call TRBD1 (6 bases). Trimming cost V 8 bases and J 2 bases, with 16 bases left between them. The CDR3 has 15 residues. Germline CDR1 MNHEY, CDR2 SVGAGI. Here the CDR3 reads CASSRGQRGNQPQHF. The CDR3 nucleotides are TGTGCCAGCTCTCGGGGGCAGAGGGGCAATCAGCCCCAGCATTTT.

The chain couples TRBV6-5 to TRBJ2-3, with 8 bases fitting TRBD1. With V trimmed by 7 bases and J by 1 base, 4 bases remained unmatched. Germline V gene sequence: CDR1 MNHEY, CDR2 SVGAGI. The CDR3 covers 14 residues. CDR3: CASNRGWGTDTQYF. The CDR3 DNA follows: TGTGCCAGCAACAGGGGGTGGGGCACAGATACGCAGTATTTT.

This sequence joins TRBV9 and TRBJ2-2; D is unresolved. Per the germline V gene, CDR1 is SGDLS and CDR2 is YYNGEE. V gave up 2 bases and J gave up 1 base, with 3 bases separating them. The length of the CDR3 is 13 residues. CDR3 sequence reads: CASSVWNTGELFF. Written as DNA, the CDR3 is TGTGCCAGCAGCGTTTGGAACACCGGGGAGCTGTTTTTT.

This clone has a single count. The gene calls are TRBV19 and TRBJ1-5; 7 bases map to TRBD1. J lost 0 bases, V lost 8 bases, and 10 bases had no gene match. In germline, CDR1 is LNHDA, CDR2 SQIVND (reference sequence). This CDR3 contains 16 residues. CDR3 residues: CASSRTGLNSNQPQHF. The CDR3 DNA reads as TGTGCCAGTTCGAGGACAGGACTCAATAGCAATCAGCCCCAGCATTTT.

This chain connects TRBV4-1 to TRBJ2-3; D is undetermined. The germline V gene encodes CDR1 MGHRA and CDR2 YSYEKL. The CDR3 runs 15 residues. V was trimmed by 0 bases and J by 6 bases, leaving 13 bases between them. CDR3 sequence: CASSQEGTLPDTQYF. The DNA for the CDR3 is TGCGCCAGCAGCCAAGAGGGTACCCTTCCGGATACGCAGTATTTT.

This rearrangement joins TRBV27 to TRBJ1-2; 8 nucleotides line up with TRBD1. CDR1 and CDR2 from the germline V gene are MNHEY and SMNVEV (reference sequence). J lost 8 bases, V lost 5 bases, and 13 bases had no gene match. This CDR3 comprises 15 residues. The CDR3 region has the DNA TGTGCCAGCAGTGACTTTGGACAGGGCGGAGGAGGCTACACCTTC. This encodes CASSDFGQGGGGYTF.

The CDR3 loop reads CASSLESVLAGGYTF. The CDR3, as DNA: TGTGCCAGCAGCTTAGAATCGGTGCTTGCGGGGGGCTACACCTTC. V is TRBV7-9 and J is TRBJ1-2; D is unresolved. Germline CDR1 is SEHNR and CDR2 is FQNEAQ (reference sequence). This CDR3 is built from 15 residues. With 1 base removed from V and 8 bases from J, the gap between germline ends came to 17 bases.

This rearrangement joins TRBV9 to TRBJ2-5; 7 bases map to TRBD1. Losses at the gene ends were 2 bases for V and 1 base for J; bases not matched to a gene: 5. Per the germline V gene, CDR1 is SGDLS and CDR2 is YYNGEE. This CDR3 spans 15 amino acids. The DNA of the CDR3 is TGTGCCAGCAGCGTTACGGGACAGCGCCAAGAGACCCAGTACTTC. Residues: CASSVTGQRQETQYF. Combining the CDR3 with reference TRBV9 and TRBJ2-5 gives the whole variable domain DSGVTQTPKHLITATGQRVTLRCSPRSGDLSVYWYQQSLDQGLQFLIQYYNGEERAKGNILERFSAQQFPDLHSELNLSSLELGDSALYFCASSVTGQRQETQYFGPGTRLLVL.

This clone showed up just once. CDR3 in DNA: TGTGCCATCAGTGAGTCGAGAAGGTCCTCCACGAACACCGGGGAGCTGTTTTTT. It codes for CAISESRRSSTNTGELFF. The chain combines TRBV10-3 with TRBJ2-2; no reliable D call. This CDR3 comprises 18 residues. V lost 0 bases and J lost 0, with 14 bases in between. CDR1 and CDR2 (germline): ENHRY, SYGVKD.

This clone was detected once. This rearrangement joins TRBV6-4 to TRBJ2-1, with TRBD2 identical over 7 bases. The germline V gene has CDR1 MRHNA and CDR2 SNTAGT. The CDR3 runs to 15 residues. The junction had 6 bases not matched to a gene; V was cut back by 3 bases and J by 4 bases. The CDR3 coding sequence is TGTGCCAGCAGTGATGAGGGAGGGCGGTACAATGAGCAGTTCTTC. Translated, it gives CASSDEGGRYNEQFF.

The chain is built from TRBV19 and TRBJ1-2; D is ambiguous. The CDR3 has 12 residues. V was cut by 3 bases and J by 3 bases, with 5 bases left in between. CDR1 LNHDA and CDR2 SQIVND come from the germline V gene (reference sequence). The CDR3 nucleotides are TGTGCCAGTAGTATTCCATACTATGGCTACACCTTC. It encodes CASSIPYYGYTF.

The chain uses TRBV5-1 and TRBJ1-1; D call uncertain. This CDR3 contains 16 residues. Trimming pared 0 bases from V and 0 bases from J, leaving 12 bases between. Germline V gene data show CDR1 as SGHRS and CDR2 as YFSETQ. Here the CDR3 reads CASSLAPDRLNTEAFF. The CDR3 nucleotides are TGCGCCAGCAGCTTGGCCCCGGACCGTTTGAACACTGAAGCTTTCTTT.